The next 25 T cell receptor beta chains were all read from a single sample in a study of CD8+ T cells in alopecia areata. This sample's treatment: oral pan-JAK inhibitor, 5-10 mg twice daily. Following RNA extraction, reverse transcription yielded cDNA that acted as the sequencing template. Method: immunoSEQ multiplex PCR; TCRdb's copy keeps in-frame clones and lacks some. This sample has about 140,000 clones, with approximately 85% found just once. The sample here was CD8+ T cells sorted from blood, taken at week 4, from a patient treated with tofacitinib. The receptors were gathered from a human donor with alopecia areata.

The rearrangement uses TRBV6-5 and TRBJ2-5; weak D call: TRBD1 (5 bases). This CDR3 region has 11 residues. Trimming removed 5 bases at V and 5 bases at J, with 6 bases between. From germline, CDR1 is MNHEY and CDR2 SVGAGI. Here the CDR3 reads CASSTGETQYF. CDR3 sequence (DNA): TGTGCCAGCAGTACAGGCGAGACCCAGTACTTC.

CDR3 sequence: CASSIDRLPDQETQYF. The CDR3 bases are TGTGCCAGTAGTATAGATCGCCTACCCGACCAAGAGACCCAGTACTTC. The chain uses TRBV19 and TRBJ2-5; D remains ambiguous. The CDR3 has 16 residues. Trimming stripped 0 bases from V and 0 bases from J, with 11 bases between. Germline assignment: CDR1 LNHDA and CDR2 SQIVND (reference sequence).

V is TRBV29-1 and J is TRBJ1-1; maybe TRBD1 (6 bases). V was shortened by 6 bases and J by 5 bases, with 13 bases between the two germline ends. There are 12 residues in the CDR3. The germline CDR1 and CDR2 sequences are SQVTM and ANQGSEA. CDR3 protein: CSVGGYETEAFF. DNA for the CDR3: TGCAGCGTAGGGGGGTATGAGACTGAAGCTTTCTTT. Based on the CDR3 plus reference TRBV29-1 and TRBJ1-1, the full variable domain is SAVISQKPSRDICQRGTSLTIQCQVDSQVTMMFWYRQQPGQSLTLIATANQGSEATYESGFVIDKFPISRPNLTFSTLTVSNMSPEDSSIYLCSVGGYETEAFFGQGTRLTVV.

The CDR3 sequence is CARLTGEGYTF. The CDR3 DNA reads TGTGCCAGATTGACAGGGGAAGGCTACACCTTC. The chain joins TRBV6-1 to TRBJ1-2, with TRBD1 identical over 8 bases. Germline CDR1 and CDR2: MNHNS and SASEGT. This CDR3 contains 11 residues. V trimming: 9 bases; J trimming: 8 bases; junction bases outside the gene matches: 5.

The CDR3 region is CSVEEVRNYNEQFF. CDR3 bases: TGCAGCGTTGAAGAGGTCAGGAATTACAATGAGCAGTTCTTC. The V gene is TRBV29-1, the J gene TRBJ2-1; D not certain. Germline V gene data show CDR1 as SQVTM and CDR2 as ANQGSEA. Trimming shortened V by 0 bases and J by 4 bases, and 10 bases separated the two germline ends. The CDR3 has 14 amino acids.

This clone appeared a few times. The CDR3 protein is CASSFLSKGGSYEQYF. In DNA form, the CDR3 reads TGTGCCAGCAGCTTTTTAAGCAAGGGTGGATCCTACGAGCAGTACTTC. This rearrangement joins TRBV7-9 to TRBJ2-7, with no clear D. In germline, CDR1 is SEHNR, CDR2 FQNEAQ (reference sequence). There are 16 residues in the CDR3. Trimming took off 3 bases at V and 1 base at J, with 16 bases between the two ends. The whole variable domain, remainder taken from reference TRBV7-9 and TRBJ2-7, is DTGVSQNPRHKITKRGQNVTFRCDPISEHNRLYWYRQTLGQGPEFLTYFQNEAQLEKSRLLSDRFSAERPKGSFSTLEIQRTEQGDSAMYLCASSFLSKGGSYEQYFGPGTRLTVT.

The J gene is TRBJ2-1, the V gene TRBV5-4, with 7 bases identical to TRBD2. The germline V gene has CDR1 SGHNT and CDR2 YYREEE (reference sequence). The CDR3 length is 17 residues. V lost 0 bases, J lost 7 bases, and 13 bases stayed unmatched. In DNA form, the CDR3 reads TGTGCCAGCAGCTTGGGGTCGGGACGGCGGGGAGGGAATGAGCAGTTCTTC. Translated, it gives CASSLGSGRRGGNEQFF.

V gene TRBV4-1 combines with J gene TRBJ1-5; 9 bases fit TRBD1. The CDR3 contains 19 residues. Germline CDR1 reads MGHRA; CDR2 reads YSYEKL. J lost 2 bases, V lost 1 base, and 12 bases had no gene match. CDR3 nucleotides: TGCGCCAGCAGCCAAGCTCCCCCTTGGGACAGGGTCGGCAATCAGCCCCAGCATTTT. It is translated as CASSQAPPWDRVGNQPQHF.

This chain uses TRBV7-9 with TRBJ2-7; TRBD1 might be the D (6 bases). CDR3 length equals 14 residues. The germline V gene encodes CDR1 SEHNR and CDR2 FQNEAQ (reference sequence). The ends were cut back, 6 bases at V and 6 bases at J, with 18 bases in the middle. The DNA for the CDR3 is TGTGCCAGCAGTTCCACAGGGATAGAGCTCGAGCAGTACTTC. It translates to CASSSTGIELEQYF.

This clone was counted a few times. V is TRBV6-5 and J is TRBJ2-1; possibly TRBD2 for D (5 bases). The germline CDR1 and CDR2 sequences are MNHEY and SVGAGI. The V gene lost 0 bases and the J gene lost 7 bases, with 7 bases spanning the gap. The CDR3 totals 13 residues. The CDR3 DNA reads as TGTGCCAGCAGTTACTCGTCGGGGAATGAGCAGTTCTTC. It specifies CASSYSSGNEQFF.

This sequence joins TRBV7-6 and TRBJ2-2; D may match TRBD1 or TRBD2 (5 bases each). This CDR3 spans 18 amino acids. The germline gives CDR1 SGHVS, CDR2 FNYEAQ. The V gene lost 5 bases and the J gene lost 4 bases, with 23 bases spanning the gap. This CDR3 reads CASSLTREQEHVTGELFF. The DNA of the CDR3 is TGTGCCAGCAGCCTCACCCGGGAACAGGAGCATGTCACCGGGGAGCTGTTTTTT.

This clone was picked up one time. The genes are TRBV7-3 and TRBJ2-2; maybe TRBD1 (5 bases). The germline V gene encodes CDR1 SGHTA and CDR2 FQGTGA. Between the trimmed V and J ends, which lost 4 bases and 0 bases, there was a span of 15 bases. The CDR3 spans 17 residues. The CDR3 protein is CASSSSPRGTNTGELFF. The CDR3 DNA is TGTGCCAGCAGCTCCTCCCCAAGGGGCACGAACACCGGGGAGCTGTTTTTT.

DNA for the CDR3: TGTGCCAGCAGCTCGACCAGGCATCCCGAGACCCAGTACTTC. Protein product: CASSSTRHPETQYF. V and J are TRBV7-8 and TRBJ2-5; D uncertain. The CDR3 contains 14 residues. The germline V and J ends were trimmed by 4 bases and 5 bases, with 14 bases remaining between them. Germline V gives CDR1 SGHVS, CDR2 FQNEAQ.

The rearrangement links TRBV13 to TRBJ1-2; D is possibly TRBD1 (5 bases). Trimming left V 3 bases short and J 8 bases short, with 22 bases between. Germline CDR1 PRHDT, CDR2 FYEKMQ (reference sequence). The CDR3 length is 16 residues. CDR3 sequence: CASSFRDGERMVGYTF. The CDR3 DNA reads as TGTGCCAGCAGCTTCCGGGACGGAGAGCGTATGGTGGGCTACACCTTC.

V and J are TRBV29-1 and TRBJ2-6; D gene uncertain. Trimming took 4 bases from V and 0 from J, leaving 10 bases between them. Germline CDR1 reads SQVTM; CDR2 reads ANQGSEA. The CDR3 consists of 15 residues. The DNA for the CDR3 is TGCAGCGTTGGCTGGACGGACTCTGGGGCCAACGTCCTGACTTTC. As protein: CSVGWTDSGANVLTF.

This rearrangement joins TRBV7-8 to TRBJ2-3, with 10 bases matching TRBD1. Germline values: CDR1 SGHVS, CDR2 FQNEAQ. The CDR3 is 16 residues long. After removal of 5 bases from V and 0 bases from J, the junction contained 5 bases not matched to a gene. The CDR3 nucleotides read TGTGCCAGCAGCCGACGGGGACAGGGGAGCACAGATACGCAGTATTTT. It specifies CASSRRGQGSTDTQYF.

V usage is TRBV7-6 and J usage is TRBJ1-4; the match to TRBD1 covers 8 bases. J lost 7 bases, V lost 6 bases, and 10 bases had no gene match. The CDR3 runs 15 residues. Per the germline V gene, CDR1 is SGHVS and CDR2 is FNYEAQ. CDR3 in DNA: TGTGCCAGCAGGTTGACGCAGGGGGCAGGTGAAAAACTGTTTTTT. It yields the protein CASRLTQGAGEKLFF. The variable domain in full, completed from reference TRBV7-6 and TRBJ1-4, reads GAGVSQSPRYKVTKRGQDVALRCDPISGHVSLYWYRQALGQGPEFLTYFNYEAQQDKSGLPNDRFSAERPEGSISTLTIQRTEQRDSAMYRCASRLTQGAGEKLFFGSGTQLSVL.

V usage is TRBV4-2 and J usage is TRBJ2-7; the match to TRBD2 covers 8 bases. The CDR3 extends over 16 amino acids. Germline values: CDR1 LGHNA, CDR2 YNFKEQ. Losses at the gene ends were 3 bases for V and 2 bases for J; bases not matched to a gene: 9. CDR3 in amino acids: CASSQDHSGAPYEQYF. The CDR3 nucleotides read TGTGCCAGCAGCCAGGACCATAGCGGGGCCCCCTACGAGCAGTACTTC.

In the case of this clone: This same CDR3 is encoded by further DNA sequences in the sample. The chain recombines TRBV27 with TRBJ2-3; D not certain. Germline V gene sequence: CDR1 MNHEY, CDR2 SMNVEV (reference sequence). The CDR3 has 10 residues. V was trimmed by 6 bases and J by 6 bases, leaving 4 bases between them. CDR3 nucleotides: TGTGCCAGCAGGGGGGATACGCAGTATTTT. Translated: CASRGDTQYF.

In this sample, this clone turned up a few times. This chain's CDR3 is CASRPLAGGFNEQFF. CDR3 nucleotides: TGTGCCAGCAGACCTCTAGCGGGGGGCTTCAATGAGCAGTTCTTC. The V and J genes are TRBV2 and TRBJ2-1; TRBD2 agrees at 11 bases. Per germline, CDR1 SNHLY and CDR2 FYNNEI. J lost 6 bases, V lost 6 bases, and 7 bases had no gene match. The CDR3 consists of 15 residues.

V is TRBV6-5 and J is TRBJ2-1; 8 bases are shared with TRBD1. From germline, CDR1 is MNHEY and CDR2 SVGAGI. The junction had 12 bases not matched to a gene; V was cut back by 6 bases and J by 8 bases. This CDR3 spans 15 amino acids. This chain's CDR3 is CASSPPGTGGDEQFF. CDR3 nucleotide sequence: TGTGCCAGCAGCCCACCAGGGACAGGCGGGGATGAGCAGTTCTTC.

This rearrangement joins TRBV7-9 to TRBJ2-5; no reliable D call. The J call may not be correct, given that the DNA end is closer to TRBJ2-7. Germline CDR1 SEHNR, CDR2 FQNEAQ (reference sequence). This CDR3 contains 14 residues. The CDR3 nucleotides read TGTGCCAGCAGCTCGCCCACCGCTAACTACGAGCAGTACTTC. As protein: CASSSPTANYEQYF.

The CDR3 DNA follows: TGTGCCAGCAGCTCAATGGGACAGGGGTTACTCTCTGGGGCCAACGTCCTGACTTTC. Translation: CASSSMGQGLLSGANVLTF. The chain carries TRBV7-8 and TRBJ2-6; 10 bases line up with TRBD1. Germline CDR1 is SGHVS and CDR2 is FQNEAQ. The CDR3 contains 19 residues. The V segment lost 4 bases and the J segment 0 bases; nucleotides outside the gene matches: 9.

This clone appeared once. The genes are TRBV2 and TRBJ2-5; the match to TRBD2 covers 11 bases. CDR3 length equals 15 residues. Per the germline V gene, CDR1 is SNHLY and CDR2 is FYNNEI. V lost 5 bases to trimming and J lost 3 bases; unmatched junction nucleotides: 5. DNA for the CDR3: TGTGCCAGCAGTTCACCGGGACTAGCGGAAGAGACCCAGTACTTC. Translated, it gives CASSSPGLAEETQYF.

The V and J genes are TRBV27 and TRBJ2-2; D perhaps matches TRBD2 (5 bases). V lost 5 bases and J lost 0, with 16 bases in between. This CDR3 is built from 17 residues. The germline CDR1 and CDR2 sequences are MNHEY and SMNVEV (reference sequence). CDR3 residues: CASSPPDLFANTGELFF. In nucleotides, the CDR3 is TGTGCCAGCAGTCCCCCGGACTTGTTCGCGAACACCGGGGAGCTGTTTTTT.